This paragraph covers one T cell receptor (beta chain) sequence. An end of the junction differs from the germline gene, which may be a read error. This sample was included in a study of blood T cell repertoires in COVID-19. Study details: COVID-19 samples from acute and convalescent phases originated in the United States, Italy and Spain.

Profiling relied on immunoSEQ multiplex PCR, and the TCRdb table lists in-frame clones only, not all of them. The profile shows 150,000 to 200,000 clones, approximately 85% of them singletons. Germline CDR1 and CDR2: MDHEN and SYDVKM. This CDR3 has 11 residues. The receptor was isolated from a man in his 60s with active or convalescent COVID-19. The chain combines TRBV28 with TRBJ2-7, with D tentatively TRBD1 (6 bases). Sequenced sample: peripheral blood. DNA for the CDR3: TGTGCCAGCAGTTCCCAACCGGGACACCACTTC. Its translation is CASSSQPGHHF.